These 13 T cell receptor beta chains came from one sample sequenced in a study of T cell responses to AZD1222 COVID-19 vaccine. Using immunoSEQ multiplex PCR, the repertoire was profiled, and TCRdb retains in-frame clones only, with some absent. Of around 92,000 clones in the sample, approximately 91% are singletons; the top ten hold about a fifth. The sample was peripheral blood, taken on day 0 of AZD1222 vaccination. The receptors derive from an adult in good health.

The V call is TRBV12-3 or TRBV12-4, the J call TRBJ1-6; D gene uncertain. V was trimmed by 5 bases and J by 7 bases, leaving 9 bases between them. This CDR3 has 13 amino acids. The CDR3: CASSGQENSPLHF. The CDR3 DNA reads as TGTGCCAGCAGTGGGCAGGAGAATTCACCCCTCCACTTT.

As for this clone: Within the sample, other DNA sequences also encode this same CDR3. The chain joins TRBV5-1 to TRBJ2-7; maybe TRBD1 (6 bases). The CDR3 contains 12 residues. V shed 2 bases and J shed 3 bases, with 6 bases lying between them. The germline CDR1 and CDR2 sequences are SGHRS and YFSETQ. CDR3: CASSLQGYEQYF. The DNA of the CDR3 is TGCGCCAGCAGCTTACAGGGCTACGAGCAGTACTTC.

This chain connects TRBV24-1 to TRBJ1-2, with a tentative D call TRBD1 (6 bases). The CDR3 totals 14 residues. Per the germline V gene, CDR1 is KGHDR and CDR2 is SFDVKD. V was clipped by 5 bases and J by 7 bases, with 16 bases between them. The CDR3 nucleotides are TGTGCCACCAGTGCCGAACCCAGGGGATTTGGCTACACCTTC. Encoded protein: CATSAEPRGFGYTF.

The chain employs TRBV5-1 and TRBJ1-5; 8 bases align to TRBD1. The J segment lost 0 bases and the V segment lost 1 base, leaving 3 bases of the junction unmatched. Germline CDR1 and CDR2: SGHRS and YFSETQ. The CDR3 contains 16 residues. CDR3 amino acids: CASSLTTGVSNQPQHF. As DNA, the CDR3 is TGCGCCAGCAGCTTGACGACAGGGGTTAGCAATCAGCCCCAGCATTTT.

The V call is TRBV6-2 or TRBV6-3, the J call TRBJ2-7, with 9 bases aligning to TRBD2. This CDR3 contains 15 residues. Trimming cost V 4 bases and J 6 bases; bases outside gene matches: 10. Per germline, CDR1 MNHEY and CDR2 SVGEGT. CDR3 sequence: CASSSKAGGTSEQYF. For the CDR3, the DNA is TGTGCCAGCAGTTCTAAAGCGGGGGGCACTTCCGAGCAGTACTTC.

V and J are TRBV7-9 and TRBJ1-1; 9 bases align to TRBD1. In germline, CDR1 is SEHNR, CDR2 FQNEAQ (reference sequence). The CDR3 length is 13 residues. V lost 1 base to trimming and J lost 6 bases; unmatched junction nucleotides: 0. The CDR3 reads CASSLGDRAEAFF. CDR3 in DNA: TGTGCCAGCAGCTTAGGGGACAGGGCTGAAGCTTTCTTT.

The chain carries TRBV14 and TRBJ1-2; the D is unclear. V shed 3 bases and J shed 7 bases, with 9 bases lying between them. This CDR3 has 12 amino acids. Germline loops: CDR1 SGHDN, CDR2 FVKESK. DNA of the CDR3: TGTGCCAGCAGCCACACCCGCAGTGGCTACACCTTC. As protein: CASSHTRSGYTF.

This chain links TRBV15 with TRBJ2-7; D is possibly TRBD1 or TRBD2 (6 bases each). The CDR3 is 13 residues long. Germline-derived CDR1 and CDR2 are LNHNV and YYDKDF (reference sequence). The V and J ends lost 0 bases and 8 bases respectively, with 11 bases between them. The CDR3 is CATSRDLGGQQYF. CDR3 DNA: TGTGCCACCAGCAGAGATCTAGGGGGGCAGCAGTACTTC.

The CDR3 loop is CASSFWGLDTGELFF. CDR3 nucleotide sequence: TGTGCCAGCAGCTTCTGGGGGCTCGACACCGGGGAGCTGTTTTTT. This rearrangement joins TRBV5-5 to TRBJ2-2, with a tentative D call TRBD1 (6 bases). Looked up from germline, CDR1 is SGHKS and CDR2 is YYEKEE (reference sequence). Trimming left V 2 bases short and J 3 bases short, with 11 bases between. There are 15 residues in the CDR3.

This sequence joins TRBV6-2 or TRBV6-3 and TRBJ2-1; 12 bases align to TRBD2. The CDR3 totals 15 residues. V lost 2 bases to trimming and J lost 7 bases; unmatched junction nucleotides: 3. Germline loops: CDR1 MNHEY, CDR2 SVGEGT. The CDR3 spells CASSYGGLAGNEQFF. DNA of the CDR3: TGTGCCAGCAGTTACGGCGGACTAGCGGGAAATGAGCAGTTCTTC.

The chain is built from TRBV3-1 (or the pseudogene TRBV3-2) and TRBJ1-5; D is unresolved. With 4 bases removed from V and 0 bases from J, the gap between germline ends came to 7 bases. Germline CDR1 is LGHDT and CDR2 is YNNKEL (reference sequence). This CDR3 comprises 14 residues. As DNA, the CDR3 is TGTGCCAGCAGCCCGAGGTATAGCAATCAGCCCCAGCATTTT. This translates into CASSPRYSNQPQHF.

This chain uses TRBV3-1 (or the pseudogene TRBV3-2) with TRBJ1-2; D gene uncertain. CDR3 length equals 13 residues. The germline CDR1 and CDR2 sequences are LGHDT and YNNKEL (reference sequence). Deletions cut 5 bases from V and 8 bases from J, with 15 bases between. The CDR3 bases are TGTGCCAGCAGCATTGAACACAGAAAAGGCTACACCTTC. This codes for CASSIEHRKGYTF.

The chain links TRBV6-5 to TRBJ1-1, with D possibly matching TRBD1 (5 bases). CDR1 MNHEY and CDR2 SVGAGI come from the germline V gene. There are 13 residues in the CDR3. Trimming took off 7 bases at V and 4 bases at J, with 13 bases between the two ends. The CDR3 is CASTRDRSTEAFF. The CDR3 DNA reads as TGTGCCAGCACTAGAGACAGAAGCACTGAAGCTTTCTTT.